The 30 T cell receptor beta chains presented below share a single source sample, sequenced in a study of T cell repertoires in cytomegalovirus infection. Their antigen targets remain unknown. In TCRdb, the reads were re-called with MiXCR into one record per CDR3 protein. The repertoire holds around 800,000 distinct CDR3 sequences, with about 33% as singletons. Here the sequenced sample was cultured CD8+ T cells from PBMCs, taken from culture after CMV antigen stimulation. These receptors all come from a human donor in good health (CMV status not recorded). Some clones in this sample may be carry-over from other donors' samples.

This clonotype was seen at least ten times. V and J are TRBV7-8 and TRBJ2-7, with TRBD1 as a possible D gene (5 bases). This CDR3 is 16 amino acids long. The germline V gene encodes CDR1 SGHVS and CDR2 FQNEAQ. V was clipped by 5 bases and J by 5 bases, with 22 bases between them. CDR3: CASSPLRAGRMDEQYF. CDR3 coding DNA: TGTGCCAGCAGCCCCCTCAGGGCAGGGCGTATGGACGAGCAGTACTTC.

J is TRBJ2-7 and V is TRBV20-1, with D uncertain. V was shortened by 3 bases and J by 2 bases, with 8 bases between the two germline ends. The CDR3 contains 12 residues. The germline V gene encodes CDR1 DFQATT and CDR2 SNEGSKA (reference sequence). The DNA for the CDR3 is TGCAGTGCTAGTCCAGATCCCTACGAGCAGTACGTC. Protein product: CSASPDPYEQYV.

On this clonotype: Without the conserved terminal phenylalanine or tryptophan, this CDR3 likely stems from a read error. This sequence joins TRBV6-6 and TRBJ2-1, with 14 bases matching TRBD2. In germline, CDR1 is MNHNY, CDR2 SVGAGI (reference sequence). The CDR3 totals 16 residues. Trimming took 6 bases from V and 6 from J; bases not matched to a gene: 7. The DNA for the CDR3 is TGTGCCAGCAGCAAGGGACTAGCGGGGGAGGGCAATGAGCAGTTCTCC. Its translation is CASSKGLAGEGNEQFS.

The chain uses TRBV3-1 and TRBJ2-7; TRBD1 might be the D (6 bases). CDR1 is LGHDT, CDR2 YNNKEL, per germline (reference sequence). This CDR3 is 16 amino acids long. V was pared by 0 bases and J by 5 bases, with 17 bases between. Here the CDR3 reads CASSQDRGTFAHEQYF. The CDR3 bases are TGTGCCAGCAGCCAAGATAGGGGGACCTTTGCTCACGAGCAGTACTTC.

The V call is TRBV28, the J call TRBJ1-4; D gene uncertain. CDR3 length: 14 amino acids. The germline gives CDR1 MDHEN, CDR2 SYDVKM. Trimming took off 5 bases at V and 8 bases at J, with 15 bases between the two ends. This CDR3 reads CASSPRTRHEKLFF. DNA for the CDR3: TGTGCCAGCAGTCCCCGGACCCGTCACGAAAAACTGTTTTTT.

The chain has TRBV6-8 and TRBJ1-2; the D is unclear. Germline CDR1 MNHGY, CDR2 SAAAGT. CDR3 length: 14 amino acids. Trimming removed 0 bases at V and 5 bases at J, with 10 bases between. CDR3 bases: TGTGCCAGCAGTTACTCGAGTTACCCTTATGGCTACACCTTC. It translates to CASSYSSYPYGYTF.

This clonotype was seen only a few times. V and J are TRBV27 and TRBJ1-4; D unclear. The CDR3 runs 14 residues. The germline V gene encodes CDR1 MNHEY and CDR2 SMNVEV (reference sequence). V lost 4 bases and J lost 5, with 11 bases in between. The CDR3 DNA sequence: TGTGCCAGCAGTTCCATGCGAGCGAATGAAAAACTGTTTTTT. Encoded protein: CASSSMRANEKLFF.

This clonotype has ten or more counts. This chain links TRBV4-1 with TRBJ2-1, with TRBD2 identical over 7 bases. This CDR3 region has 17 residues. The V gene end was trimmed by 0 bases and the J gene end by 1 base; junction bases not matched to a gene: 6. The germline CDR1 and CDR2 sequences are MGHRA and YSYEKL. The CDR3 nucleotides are TGCGCCAGCAGCCAAGACCCCGCTAGCGGATCCTACAATGAGCAGTTCTTC. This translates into CASSQDPASGSYNEQFF.

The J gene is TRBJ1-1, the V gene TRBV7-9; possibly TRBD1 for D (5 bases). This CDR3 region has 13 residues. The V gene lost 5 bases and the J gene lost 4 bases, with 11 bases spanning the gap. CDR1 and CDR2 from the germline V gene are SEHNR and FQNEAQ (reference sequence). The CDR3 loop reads CASSPGGATEAFF. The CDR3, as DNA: TGTGCCAGCAGCCCGGGAGGGGCCACTGAAGCTTTCTTT.

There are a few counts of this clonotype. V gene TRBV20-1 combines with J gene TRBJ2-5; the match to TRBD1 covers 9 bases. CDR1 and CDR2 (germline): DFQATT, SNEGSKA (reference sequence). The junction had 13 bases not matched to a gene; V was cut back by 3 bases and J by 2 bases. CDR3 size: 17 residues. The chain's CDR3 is CSARSQGAYSRQETQYF. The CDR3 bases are TGCAGTGCTAGGTCACAGGGGGCCTACTCCAGACAAGAGACCCAGTACTTC.

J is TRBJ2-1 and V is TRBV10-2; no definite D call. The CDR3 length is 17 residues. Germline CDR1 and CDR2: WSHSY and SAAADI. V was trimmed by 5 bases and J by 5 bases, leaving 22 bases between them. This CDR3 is CASSLSFPERVDNEQFF. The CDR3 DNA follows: TGCGCCAGCAGTTTGTCCTTCCCAGAACGGGTGGACAATGAGCAGTTCTTC.

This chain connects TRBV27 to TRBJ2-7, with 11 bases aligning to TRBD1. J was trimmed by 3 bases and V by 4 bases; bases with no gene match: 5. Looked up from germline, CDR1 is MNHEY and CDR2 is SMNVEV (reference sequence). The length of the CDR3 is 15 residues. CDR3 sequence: CASSSRTGGDYEQYV. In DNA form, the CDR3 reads TGTGCCAGCAGTTCCAGGACAGGGGGCGACTACGAGCAGTACGTC.

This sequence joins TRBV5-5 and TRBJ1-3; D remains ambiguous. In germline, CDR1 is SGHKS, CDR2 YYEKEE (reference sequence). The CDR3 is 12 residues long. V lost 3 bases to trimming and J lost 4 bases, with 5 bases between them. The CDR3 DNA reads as TGTGCCAGCAGCTGGACCGGAAACACCATATATTTT. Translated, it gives CASSWTGNTIYF.

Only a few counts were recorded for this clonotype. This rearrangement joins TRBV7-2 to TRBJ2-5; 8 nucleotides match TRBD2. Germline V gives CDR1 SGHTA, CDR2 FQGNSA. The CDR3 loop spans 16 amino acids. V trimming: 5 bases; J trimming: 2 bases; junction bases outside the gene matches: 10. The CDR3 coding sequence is TGTGCCAGCAGCCCGACGCGGGGGGCCCCACAAGAGACCCAGTACTTC. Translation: CASSPTRGAPQETQYF.

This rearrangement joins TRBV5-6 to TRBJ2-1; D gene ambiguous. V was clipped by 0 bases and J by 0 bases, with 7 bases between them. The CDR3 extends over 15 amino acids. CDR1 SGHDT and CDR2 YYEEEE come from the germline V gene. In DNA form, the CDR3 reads TGTGCCAGCAGCTTGGTGAAGAGCTCCTACAATGAGCAGTTCTTC. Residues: CASSLVKSSYNEQFF. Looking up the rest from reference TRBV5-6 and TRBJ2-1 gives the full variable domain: DAGVTQSPTHLIKTRGQQVTLRCSPKSGHDTVSWYQQALGQGPQFIFQYYEEEERQRGNFPDRFSGHQFPNYSSELNVNALLLGDSALYLCASSLVKSSYNEQFFGPGTRLTVL.

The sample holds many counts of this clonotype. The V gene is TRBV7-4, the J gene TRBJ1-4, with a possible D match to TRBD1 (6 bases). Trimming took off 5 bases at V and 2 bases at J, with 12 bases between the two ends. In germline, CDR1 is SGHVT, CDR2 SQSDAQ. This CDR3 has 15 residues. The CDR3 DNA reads TGTGCCAGCAGCCCTACAGGACAGACTAATGAAAAACTGTTTTTT. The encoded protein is CASSPTGQTNEKLFF.

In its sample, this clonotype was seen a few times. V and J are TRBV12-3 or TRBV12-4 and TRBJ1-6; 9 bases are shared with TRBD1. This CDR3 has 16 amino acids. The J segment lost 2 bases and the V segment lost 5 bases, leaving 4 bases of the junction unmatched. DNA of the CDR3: TGTGCCAGCAGTCCCGGGACAGGGACCTATAATTCACCCCTCCACTTT. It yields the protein CASSPGTGTYNSPLHF.

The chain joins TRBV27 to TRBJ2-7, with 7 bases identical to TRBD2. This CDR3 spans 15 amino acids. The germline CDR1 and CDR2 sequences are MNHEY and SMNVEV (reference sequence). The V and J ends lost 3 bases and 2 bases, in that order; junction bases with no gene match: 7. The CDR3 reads CASSFRGVGAYEQYV. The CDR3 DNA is TGTGCCAGCAGTTTTCGGGGGGTTGGGGCCTACGAGCAGTACGTC.

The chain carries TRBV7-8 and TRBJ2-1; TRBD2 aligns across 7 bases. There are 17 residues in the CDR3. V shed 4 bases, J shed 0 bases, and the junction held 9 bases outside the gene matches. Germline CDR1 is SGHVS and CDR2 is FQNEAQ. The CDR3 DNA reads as TGTGCCAGCAGCTCCTCAGCGGGGCAAAGCTCCTACAATGAGCAGTTCTTC. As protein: CASSSSAGQSSYNEQFF.

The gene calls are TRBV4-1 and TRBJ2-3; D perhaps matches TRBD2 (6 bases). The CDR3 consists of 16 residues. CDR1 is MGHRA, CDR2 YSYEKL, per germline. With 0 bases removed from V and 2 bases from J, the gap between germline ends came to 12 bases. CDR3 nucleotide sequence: TGCGCCAGCAGCCAAGAAAGGGACTTGGTCACAGATACGCAGTATTTT. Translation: CASSQERDLVTDTQYF.

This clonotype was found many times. The CDR3 protein is CAITPGLAGGTLHEQYF. The CDR3 coding sequence is TGTGCCATCACCCCAGGACTAGCGGGGGGTACCTTGCACGAGCAGTACTTC. The chain recombines TRBV10-3 with TRBJ2-7; 14 bases match TRBD2. The CDR3 is made up of 17 amino acids. With V trimmed by 7 bases and J by 5 bases, 13 bases remained unmatched. Germline V lookup: CDR1 ENHRY, CDR2 SYGVKD.

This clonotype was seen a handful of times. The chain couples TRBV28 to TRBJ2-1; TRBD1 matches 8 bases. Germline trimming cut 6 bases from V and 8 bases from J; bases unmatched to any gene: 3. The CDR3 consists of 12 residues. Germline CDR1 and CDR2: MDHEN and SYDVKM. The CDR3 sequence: CASSPDRDEQFF. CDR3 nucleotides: TGTGCCAGCAGCCCGGACAGGGATGAGCAGTTCTTC.

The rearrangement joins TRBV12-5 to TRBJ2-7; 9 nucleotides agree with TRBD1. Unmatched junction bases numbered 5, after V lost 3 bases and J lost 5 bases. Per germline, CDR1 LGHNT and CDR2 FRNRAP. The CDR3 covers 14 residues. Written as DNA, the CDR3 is TGTGCTAGTGGTTTCGGGACAGGGTTTAACGAGCAGTACGTC. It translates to CASGFGTGFNEQYV.

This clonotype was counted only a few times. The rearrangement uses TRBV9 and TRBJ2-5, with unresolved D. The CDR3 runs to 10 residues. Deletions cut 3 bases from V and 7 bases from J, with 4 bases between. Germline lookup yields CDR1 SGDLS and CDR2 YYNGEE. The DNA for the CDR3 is TGTGCCAGCAGCGCCGGGACCCAGTACTTC. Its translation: CASSAGTQYF.

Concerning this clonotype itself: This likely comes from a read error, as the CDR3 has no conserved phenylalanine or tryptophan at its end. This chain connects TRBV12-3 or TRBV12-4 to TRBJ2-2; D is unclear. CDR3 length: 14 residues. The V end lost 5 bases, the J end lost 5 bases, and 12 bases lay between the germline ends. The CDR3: CASSLDGRTGELFL. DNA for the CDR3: TGTGCCAGCAGTCTGGACGGAAGGACCGGGGAGCTGTTTTTA.

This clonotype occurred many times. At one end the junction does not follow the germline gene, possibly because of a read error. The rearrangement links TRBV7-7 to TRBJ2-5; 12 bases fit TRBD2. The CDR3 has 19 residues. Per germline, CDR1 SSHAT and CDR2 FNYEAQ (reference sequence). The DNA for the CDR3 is TGTGCTAGCAGCCGGGGACTAGCGGGCCAAAGAAGGTACCAAGAGACCCAGTACTTC. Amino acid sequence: CASSRGLAGQRRYQETQYF.

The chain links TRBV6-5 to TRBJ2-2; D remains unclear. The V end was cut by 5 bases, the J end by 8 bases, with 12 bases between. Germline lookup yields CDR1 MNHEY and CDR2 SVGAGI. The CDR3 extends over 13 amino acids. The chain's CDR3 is CASSPDLVGELFF. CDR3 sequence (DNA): TGTGCCAGCAGTCCCGACCTGGTAGGGGAGCTGTTTTTT.

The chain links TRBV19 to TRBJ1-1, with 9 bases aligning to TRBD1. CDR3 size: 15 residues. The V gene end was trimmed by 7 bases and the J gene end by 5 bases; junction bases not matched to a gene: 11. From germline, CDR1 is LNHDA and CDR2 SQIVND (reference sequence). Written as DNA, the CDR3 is TGTGCCAGTAAGGGGGTCACAGGGGGCTTAACTGAAGCTTTCTTT. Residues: CASKGVTGGLTEAFF.

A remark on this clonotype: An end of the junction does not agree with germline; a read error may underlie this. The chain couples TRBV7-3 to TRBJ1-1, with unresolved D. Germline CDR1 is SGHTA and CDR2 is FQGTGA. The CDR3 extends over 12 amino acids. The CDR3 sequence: CASSFVNTDAFF. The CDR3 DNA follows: TGTGCCAGCAGCTTTGTGAACACTGATGCTTTCTTT. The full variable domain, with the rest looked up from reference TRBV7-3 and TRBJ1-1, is GAGVSQTPSNKVTEKGKYVELRCDPISGHTALYWYRQSLGQGPEFLIYFQGTGAADDSGLPNDRFFAVRPEGSVSTLKIQRTERGDSAVYLCASSFVNTDAFFGQGTRLTVV.

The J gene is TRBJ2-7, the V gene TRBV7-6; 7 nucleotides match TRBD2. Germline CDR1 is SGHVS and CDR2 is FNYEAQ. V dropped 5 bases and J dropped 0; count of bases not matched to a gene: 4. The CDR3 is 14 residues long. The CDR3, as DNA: TGTGCCAGCAGCCCAAGGGACTACTCCTACGAGCAGTACTTC. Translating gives CASSPRDYSYEQYF.